One sample yielded the 14 T cell receptor beta chains listed below, sequenced in a study of blood T cells in healthy people across ages. Using a J-beta primer mix together with a sample-barcoded 5' primer, a second PCR was run for roughly 7 to 11 cycles. TCRdb reanalysed the 5' RACE reads using MiXCR and keeps one entry per CDR3 protein. Of 800,000 or so distinct CDR3 sequences listed, about half are singletons. The source material was blood. Receptors originate from a man older than 75 in good health.

This clonotype was found many times. The chain joins TRBV7-3 to TRBJ1-1; D might be TRBD1 (6 bases). V was pared by 6 bases and J by 1 base, with 9 bases between. CDR3 size: 13 residues. The germline gives CDR1 SGHTA, CDR2 FQGTGA. CDR3 amino acids: CASSLTGNTEAFF. CDR3 in DNA: TGTGCCAGCAGTTTGACAGGGAACACTGAAGCTTTCTTT.

This clonotype was seen a few times. The chain employs TRBV12-3 or TRBV12-4 and TRBJ2-7; D is tentatively TRBD1 or TRBD2 (5 bases each). This CDR3 is built from 14 residues. The ends were cut back, 3 bases at V and 3 bases at J, with 12 bases in the middle. As DNA, the CDR3 is TGTGCCAGCAGTTTCCAAGGTGGGGGCTACGAGCAGTACTTC. This sequence encodes CASSFQGGGYEQYF.

The rearrangement uses TRBV6-5 and TRBJ2-7; D possibly corresponds to TRBD2 (7 bases). The V end lost 0 bases, the J end lost 0 bases, and 15 bases lay between the germline ends. Germline CDR1 and CDR2: MNHEY and SVGAGI. This CDR3 has 17 residues. Here the CDR3 DNA reads TGTGCCAGCAGTTACTCTGGGGGGGCAGGGCCCTCCTACGAGCAGTACTTC. This encodes CASSYSGGAGPSYEQYF.

The chain recombines TRBV29-1 with TRBJ2-3; D possibly corresponds to TRBD2 (5 bases). This CDR3 comprises 15 residues. Trimming took off 6 bases at V and 5 bases at J, with 21 bases between the two ends. CDR1 is SQVTM and CDR2 is ANQGSEA in the germline V gene. The CDR3 protein is CSVVGVTLRGDTQYF. CDR3 coding DNA: TGCAGCGTCGTTGGAGTTACGCTCCGGGGAGATACGCAGTATTTT.

A few counts support this clonotype. A read error may account for a junction end that differs from germline. This chain joins TRBV7-2 and TRBJ2-1, with D possibly matching TRBD1 (6 bases). The CDR3 extends over 14 amino acids. Germline CDR1 reads SGHTA; CDR2 reads FQGNSA. The CDR3 sequence: CAGSPGTQYNEQFF. The CDR3 DNA is TGTGCCGGCAGCCCCGGGACACAATACAATGAGCAGTTCTTC.

The rearrangement links TRBV6-5 to TRBJ2-3, with D unclear. Trimming left V 5 bases short and J 3 bases short, with 18 bases between. Germline assignment: CDR1 MNHEY and CDR2 SVGAGI. The CDR3 extends over 16 amino acids. The chain's CDR3 is CASSQYPRTSTDTQYF. For the CDR3, the DNA is TGTGCCAGCAGTCAATACCCACGGACCTCGACAGATACGCAGTATTTT.

The chain uses TRBV5-1 and TRBJ2-7, with TRBD1 identical over 9 bases. The V gene's germline CDR1 is SGHRS and CDR2 YFSETQ. The CDR3 loop spans 16 amino acids. After removal of 0 bases from V and 1 base from J, the junction contained 5 bases not matched to a gene. For the CDR3, the DNA is TGCGCCAGCAGCTTGGAACGGGGACAGGGATCCTACGAGCAGTACTTC. Amino acids: CASSLERGQGSYEQYF.

In its sample, this clonotype was seen once. V is TRBV15 and J is TRBJ2-7; TRBD1 is a possible D gene (5 bases). The V end lost 0 bases, the J end lost 7 bases, and 16 bases lay between the germline ends. Looked up from germline, CDR1 is LNHNV and CDR2 is YYDKDF (reference sequence). CDR3 size: 15 residues. CDR3 sequence reads: CATSRDRGRENEQYF. Here the CDR3 DNA reads TGTGCCACCAGCAGAGATCGAGGCAGGGAAAATGAGCAGTACTTC.

V is TRBV6-5 and J is TRBJ2-3; 16 bases fit TRBD2. The length of the CDR3 is 21 residues. Unmatched junction bases numbered 10, after V lost 0 bases and J lost 1 base. Germline CDR1 is MNHEY and CDR2 is SVGAGI. The CDR3, as DNA: TGTGCCAGCAGTTACTCTAGGGGGACTAGCGGGAGGGCCTCTCGCACAGATACGCAGTATTTT. Translating gives CASSYSRGTSGRASRTDTQYF.

V is TRBV27 and J is TRBJ2-3; TRBD2 matches at 11 bases. V lost 3 bases, J lost 1 base, and 6 bases stayed unmatched. The CDR3 covers 17 residues. Germline loops: CDR1 MNHEY, CDR2 SMNVEV (reference sequence). The CDR3 nucleotides are TGTGCCAGCAGTTTTACTAGCGGGAGTGTGGGCACAGATACGCAGTATTTT. This sequence encodes CASSFTSGSVGTDTQYF.

The rearrangement links TRBV14 to TRBJ2-1, with TRBD2 matching over 9 bases. Germline trimming cut 3 bases from V and 8 bases from J; bases unmatched to any gene: 8. Looked up from germline, CDR1 is SGHDN and CDR2 is FVKESK. This CDR3 contains 15 residues. CDR3 in amino acids: CASSQMTSGRDEQFF. The CDR3 coding sequence is TGTGCCAGCAGCCAGATGACTAGCGGTCGGGATGAGCAGTTCTTC.

The sample holds a few counts of this clonotype. The chain uses TRBV27 and TRBJ2-7; D unresolved. CDR3 length: 13 amino acids. Germline loops: CDR1 MNHEY, CDR2 SMNVEV (reference sequence). Trimming left V 10 bases short and J 6 bases short, with 19 bases between. CDR3 residues: CATSTHSTGEQYF. The CDR3 nucleotides read TGTGCCACCTCCACCCACTCGACGGGCGAGCAGTACTTC.

This clonotype was observed once. The chain recombines TRBV4-3 with TRBJ2-2; D ambiguous. The CDR3 runs 14 residues. Germline V lookup: CDR1 LGHNA, CDR2 YSLEER. Trimming left V 6 bases short and J 5 bases short, with 13 bases between. The CDR3 here is CASSQTRSTGELFF. The CDR3 DNA follows: TGCGCCAGCAGTCAAACGAGGTCTACCGGGGAGCTGTTTTTT.

This rearrangement joins TRBV6-2 or TRBV6-3 to TRBJ2-1; 9 bases agree with TRBD2. CDR3 length equals 15 residues. J gave up 2 bases and V 7 bases, and 6 bases lay outside the gene matches. Germline-derived CDR1 and CDR2 are MNHEY and SVGEGT. CDR3 loop: CASNLSGGPYNEQFF. The CDR3 nucleotides are TGTGCCAGCAACCTTAGCGGGGGACCCTACAATGAGCAGTTCTTC.